These 12 T cell receptor beta chains came from one sample sequenced in a study of siplizumab effects on memory and regulatory T cells. The method was immunoSEQ multiplex PCR; TCRdb's version includes in-frame clones alone and lacks a portion of them. The sample carries fewer than 70,000 clones, 88% recorded once. Sequenced: Tregs sorted from blood. The receptors were sampled from a human donor in good health.

The CDR3 is CASSPDGTGELFF. CDR3 nucleotide sequence: TGTGCCAGCAGCCCCGATGGCACCGGGGAGCTGTTTTTT. The V and J genes are TRBV6-1 and TRBJ2-2; no clear D gene. The ends were cut back, 6 bases at V and 4 bases at J, with 9 bases in the middle. CDR1 is MNHNS and CDR2 is SASEGT in the germline V gene. The CDR3 is 13 residues long.

The chain couples TRBV13 to TRBJ2-5, with TRBD2 matching 13 bases. V lost 4 bases and J lost 9; bases outside the gene matches: 14. Germline CDR1 and CDR2: PRHDT and FYEKMQ (reference sequence). CDR3 length equals 17 residues. This CDR3 reads CASSSPWTSGSPGAQYF. DNA for the CDR3: TGTGCCAGCAGCTCCCCCTGGACTAGCGGGAGCCCCGGAGCCCAGTACTTC.

The chain recombines TRBV29-1 with TRBJ2-2; 11 positions match TRBD1. CDR3 length: 15 residues. V shed 5 bases, J shed 5 bases, and the junction held 7 bases outside the gene matches. Germline CDR1 is SQVTM and CDR2 is ANQGSEA. CDR3 sequence: CSVLVGTGGTGELFF. The CDR3 nucleotides read TGCAGCGTTCTCGTTGGGACAGGGGGGACCGGGGAGCTGTTTTTT.

The chain has TRBV30 and TRBJ2-6; tentative D call: TRBD1 (6 bases). Trimming stripped 5 bases from V and 2 bases from J, with 13 bases between. The CDR3 is made up of 15 amino acids. Germline-derived CDR1 and CDR2 are GTSNPN and SVGIG (reference sequence). The DNA of the CDR3 is TGTGCCTGGTGGCAGGGGCCCACTGGGGCCAACGTCCTGACTTTC. Its protein product is CAWWQGPTGANVLTF.

CDR3 sequence reads: CAWSVFSDTQYF. In DNA form, the CDR3 reads TGTGCCTGGAGTGTTTTTTCAGATACGCAGTATTTT. The rearrangement uses TRBV30 and TRBJ2-3; D not resolved. CDR1 and CDR2 from the germline V gene are GTSNPN and SVGIG (reference sequence). The CDR3 runs 12 residues. V was shortened by 0 bases and J by 4 bases, with 5 bases between the two germline ends. The full variable domain, rest sourced from reference TRBV30 and TRBJ2-3, is SQTIHQWPATLVQPVGSPLSLECTVEGTSNPNLYWYRQAAGRGLQLLFYSVGIGQISSEVPQNLSASRPQDRQFILSSKKLLLSDSGFYLCAWSVFSDTQYFGPGTRLTVL.

The chain combines TRBV19 with TRBJ2-5, with D perhaps TRBD2 (5 bases). CDR3 length: 16 amino acids. Germline lookup yields CDR1 LNHDA and CDR2 SQIVND (reference sequence). Trimming left V 4 bases short and J 6 bases short, with 21 bases between. The CDR3 spells CASSTADWRGSKTQYF. The CDR3 region has the DNA TGTGCCAGTAGTACTGCGGACTGGAGAGGGTCAAAGACCCAGTACTTC.

This chain connects TRBV5-1 to TRBJ2-5; D is uncertain. V lost 4 bases and J lost 0, with 13 bases in between. This CDR3 is 15 amino acids long. The germline CDR1 and CDR2 sequences are SGHRS and YFSETQ. CDR3 protein: CASSPGVRHQETQYF. CDR3 DNA: TGCGCCAGCAGCCCTGGAGTCCGGCACCAAGAGACCCAGTACTTC.

The V call is TRBV30, the J call TRBJ2-1, with 8 bases identical to TRBD1. From germline, CDR1 is GTSNPN and CDR2 SVGIG (reference sequence). The V segment lost 2 bases and the J segment 7 bases; nucleotides outside the gene matches: 22. The CDR3 spans 19 residues. In nucleotides, the CDR3 is TGTGCCTGGAGTTCTGCGGGCGGAATGACAGGGGTTAACTGGAATGAGCAGTTCTTC. Encoded protein: CAWSSAGGMTGVNWNEQFF.

The V and J genes are TRBV4-3 and TRBJ2-1, with a weak D call TRBD2 (7 bases). The CDR3 covers 15 residues. Between the trimmed V and J ends, which lost 1 base and 9 bases, there was a span of 16 bases. Germline V gives CDR1 LGHNA, CDR2 YSLEER. The CDR3 nucleotides read TGCGCCAGCAGCCAAGCGGTGCGGGGGCGGGGTGAGCAGTTCTTC. Protein: CASSQAVRGRGEQFF.

This clone was seen just once. The chain recombines TRBV4-1 with TRBJ2-1; D remains unclear. Trimming took off 3 bases at V and 6 bases at J, with 12 bases between the two ends. In germline, CDR1 is MGHRA, CDR2 YSYEKL. This CDR3 has 14 amino acids. CDR3 sequence (DNA): TGCGCCAGCAGCCACCACCTCCCTCCCAATGAGCAGTTCTTC. Protein sequence: CASSHHLPPNEQFF.

The J gene is TRBJ2-5, the V gene TRBV19; perhaps TRBD1 as D (6 bases). Trimming cost V 10 bases and J 2 bases, with 14 bases left between them. Germline lookup yields CDR1 LNHDA and CDR2 SQIVND (reference sequence). The CDR3 consists of 13 residues. CDR3 sequence reads: CATRGQGQETQYF. The CDR3 DNA reads as TGTGCCACCCGAGGGCAGGGGCAAGAGACCCAGTACTTC.

This clone was recorded only once. The chain combines TRBV7-2 with TRBJ1-6, with a weak D call TRBD1 (6 bases). CDR1 and CDR2 (germline): SGHTA, FQGNSA. V was trimmed by 2 bases and J by 7 bases, leaving 15 bases between them. CDR3 length: 16 residues. CDR3 region: CASSLWENRVNSPLHF. As DNA, the CDR3 is TGTGCCAGCAGCTTATGGGAGAACAGGGTGAATTCACCCCTCCACTTT.